Sequencing of this T cell receptor beta chain was carried out in a study of preoperative IRX-2 immunotherapy in early breast cancer. Trimming cost V 1 base and J 5 bases, with 5 bases left between them. The CDR3 sequence is 13 residues long. Germline V gene data show CDR1 as SGHAT and CDR2 as FQNNGV. Noted treatment: preoperative locoregional IRX-2 cytokine immunotherapy. This table comes from immunoSEQ multiplex PCR, and its TCRdb copy is limited to in-frame clones, with some not included. Counted here are fewer than 70,000 clones, approximately 95% occurring once; the ten biggest clones make up around 1.5%.

This chain links TRBV11-2 with TRBJ2-2; D call uncertain. This TCR was sampled from a human donor with breast cancer. Sampling was conducted from a patient treated with IRX-2 immunotherapy. CDR3 protein: CASSLVGTGELFF. In DNA, the CDR3 is TGTGCCAGCAGCTTAGTCGGGACCGGGGAGCTGTTTTTT.